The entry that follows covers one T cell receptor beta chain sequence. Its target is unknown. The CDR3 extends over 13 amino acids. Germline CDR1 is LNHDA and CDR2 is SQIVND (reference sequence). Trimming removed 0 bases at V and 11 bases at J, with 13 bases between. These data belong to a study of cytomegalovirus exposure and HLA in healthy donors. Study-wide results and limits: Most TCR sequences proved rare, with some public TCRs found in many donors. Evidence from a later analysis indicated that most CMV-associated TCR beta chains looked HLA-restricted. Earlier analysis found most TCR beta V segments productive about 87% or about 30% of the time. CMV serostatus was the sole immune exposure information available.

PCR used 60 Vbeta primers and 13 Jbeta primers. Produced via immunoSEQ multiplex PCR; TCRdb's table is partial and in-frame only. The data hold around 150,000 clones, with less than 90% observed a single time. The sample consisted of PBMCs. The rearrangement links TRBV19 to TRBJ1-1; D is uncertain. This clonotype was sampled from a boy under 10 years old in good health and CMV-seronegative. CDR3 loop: CASSIEYEGSAFF. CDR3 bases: TGTGCCAGTAGTATAGAGTATGAGGGATCGGCTTTCTTT.